A selection of T cell receptor beta chains follows, all from one sample in a study of regulatory T cells in long-lasting Graves disease. TCRdb ran MiXCR on the multiplex PCR reads and lists one entry per CDR3 protein. The table includes hundreds of thousands of distinct CDR3 sequences, 16% detected once. This same sample was also part of a study on T cells in Graves' hyperthyroidism and ophthalmopathy.

Specimen: peripheral blood mononuclear cells (PBMCs), collected at new diagnosis, from a patient treated with antithyroid drugs. Receptors were obtained from a woman aged 25 to 39 with Graves disease. The CDR3 runs from the conserved cysteine through the conserved F or W. D genes are given only for firm matches. The listing skips clone size in some rows; elsewhere it reads once, few, many or a size class.

J gene,clone size,D gene,V gene,CDR3 DNA,CDR3 protein
TRBJ1-2,-,TRBD1,TRBV3-1,TGTGCCAGCAGCCAGTTAACAGGGGGCCCCTATGGCTACACCTTC,CASSQLTGGPYGYTF
TRBJ2-1,-,TRBD1,TRBV30,TGTGCCTGGCGGACAGGAAAGTACAATGAGCAGTTCTTC,CAWRTGKYNEQFF
TRBJ2-2,-,-,TRBV11-2,TGTGCCAGCAGCTTAGCCAGCCGGGTGAACGCCGGGGAGCTGTTTTTT,CASSLASRVNAGELFF
TRBJ1-6,-,-,TRBV20-1,TGCAGTGCCAGGACAGCAGGCCGATCTAGTAATTCACCCCTCCACTTT,CSARTAGRSSNSPLHF
TRBJ2-7,few,TRBD1,TRBV6-1,TGTGCCAACAGGTTTTTCTCGGGACAGGGTAAATACGAGCAGTACTTC,CANRFFSGQGKYEQYF
TRBJ1-1,few,TRBD1,TRBV7-3,TGTGCCAGCAGCCCGGCCAGGGACAGGGGGCACACTGAAGCTTTCTTT,CASSPARDRGHTEAFF
TRBJ2-1,many,TRBD1,TRBV7-3,TGTGCCAGCAGCTCACAGGGGGCGAGTGAGCAGTTCTTC,CASSSQGASEQFF
TRBJ1-4,many,-,TRBV10-3,TGTGCCATCAGTGAGTCGAGATTCGGGGGCGTAGAAAAACTGTTTTTT,CAISESRFGGVEKLFF
TRBJ2-7,-,TRBD2,TRBV5-4,TGTGCCAGCAGCCCGACCGGGACTAGCGGGTCCTACGAGCAGTACTTC,CASSPTGTSGSYEQYF
TRBJ1-1,few,-,TRBV18,TGTGCCAGCTCCTCAGGTACGGGGAGGTTGAACACTGAAGCTTTCTTT,CASSSGTGRLNTEAFF
TRBJ2-5,few,-,TRBV20-1,TGCAGTGCTAGAAAAATAAGGGACACCAGGAATCCTAACCCAAAGTACCAAGAGACCCAGTACTTC,CSARKIRDTRNPNPKYQETQYF
TRBJ2-2,-,-,TRBV6-2/TRBV6-3,TGTGCCAGCAGTGAAGGTTGGGGGCGTGACACCGGGGAGCTGTTTTTT,CASSEGWGRDTGELFF
TRBJ2-1,many,-,TRBV7-3,TGTGCCAGCAGCTTAGGCGGAGGCGAGCAGTTCTTC,CASSLGGGEQFF
TRBJ2-1,-,TRBD2,TRBV20-1,TGCAGTGCCCATCCGGGACTAAGCCACAATGAGCAGTTCTTC,CSAHPGLSHNEQFF
TRBJ2-7,many,TRBD1,TRBV2,TGTGCCAGCAGGAAGGGACAGTTCTACGAGCAGTACTTC,CASRKGQFYEQYF
TRBJ2-1,few,TRBD2,TRBV20-1,TGCAGTGCTAGTGGGCTAGCGGGAAGTGGGGATGAGCAGTTCTTC,CSASGLAGSGDEQFF
TRBJ1-5,many,-,TRBV20-1,TGCAGTGCTAGAGATGTTCGAGTAGGTAGTCAGCCCCAGCATTTT,CSARDVRVGSQPQHF
TRBJ2-1,many,TRBD2,TRBV28,TGTGCCAGCAGTTTCCAGACCCGCGGGAGAAACAATGAGCAGTTCTTC,CASSFQTRGRNNEQFF
TRBJ2-5,few,TRBD1,TRBV19,TGTGCCAGTAGTTCGGACAGGGTGGAGACCCAGTACTTC,CASSSDRVETQYF
TRBJ1-3,-,TRBD1,TRBV6-2/TRBV6-3,TGTGCCAGCAGTCGGGACAGGGTCTCTGGAAACACCATATATTTT,CASSRDRVSGNTIYF
TRBJ2-5,few,TRBD1,TRBV10-3,TGTGCCATCAGTGCAGGACAGGGAAGGGAGACCCAGTACTTC,CAISAGQGRETQYF
TRBJ2-5,many,-,TRBV7-8,TGTGCCAGCAGCTTGGGGGGCAGACAAGAGACCCAGTACTTC,CASSLGGRQETQYF
TRBJ2-7,many,-,TRBV11-2,TGTGCCAGCAGCTACGGCGGGGCTGACTACGAGCAGTACTTC,CASSYGGADYEQYF
TRBJ2-5,many,TRBD2,TRBV12-3/TRBV12-4,TGTGCCAGCACCATGACTAGCGGGAGTTTTTTCGAGACCCAGTACTTC,CASTMTSGSFFETQYF
TRBJ2-7,-,-,TRBV5-6,TGTGCCAGCAGCTTGTGGCGGGAAAGGACCCTGGCCTACGAGCAGTACTTC,CASSLWRERTLAYEQYF
TRBJ1-5,many,TRBD1,TRBV19,TGTGCCAGTAGTACCAGACAGGGGAATCAGCCCCAGCATTTT,CASSTRQGNQPQHF
TRBJ2-7,few,TRBD2,TRBV28,TGTGCCAGCAGTCCAGCAGTAGCGGGAATCTACGAGCAGTACTTC,CASSPAVAGIYEQYF
TRBJ2-7,few,TRBD2,TRBV7-2,TGTGCCAGCAGCTTAGTAGCGGGAGGTGGAGGGCAGTACTTC,CASSLVAGGGGQYF